This entry is about one T cell receptor beta chain. The antigen this receptor binds is unknown. No much larger clone exists at a distance of one base, and base qualities are not known. Preparation of the library involved 5' RACE. Sequencing relied on an Illumina HiSeq 2500. A second roughly 6 to 11 cycle PCR used a sample-barcoded 5' primer and a J-beta primer mix. A template-switch 5' adaptor carrying 12 random nucleotides introduced a unique molecular identifier onto each TCR beta cDNA molecule. Each sample yielded at least 3 million CDR3-containing paired-end reads. All of the RNA was converted into first-strand cDNA using the Mint cDNA synthesis kit, with a TRBC-specific oligonucleotide serving as the primer. Following uracil-DNA glycosylase treatment, a first 18-cycle PCR with universal primers M1SS and BC2_uni_R was performed on all cDNA. The paper's data handling went like this. Normalization of each sample was performed by random selection of 1 million high-quality reads, each carrying a distinct molecular identifier. Reads sharing molecular identifiers were discarded rather than binned into consensus sequences. MiTCR, run with a Q25 quality threshold and the strictest error-elimination algorithm, handled CDR3 identification, clonotype clustering and error correction. A nonparametric unseen species model with Euler transformation was used to estimate a lower bound on total TCR beta diversity. TCRdb trimmed public reads at Q25 via fastp, called clones via MiXCR and kept in-frame beta chains. CDR3 protein sequences are deduplicated, and each keeps its most common genes and DNA. TCRdb, not the authors, supplied the V and J calls. The sample table shows over 950,000 distinct CDR3 sequences, and 45% to 60% are seen once. Of the sample, about 22% falls within the top ten clones.

V is pruned by 5 bases and J by 0 bases, leaving 2 bases of the junction without a gene match. Per the germline V gene (reference sequence), DFQATT is the CDR1 and SNEGSKA is the CDR2. The CDR3 spans 15 residues, from the cysteine through the phenylalanine. This entry keeps only the CDR3 DNA: 45 bases, framed from base 1. This record comes from a study of blood T cells in healthy people across ages (dated by TCRdb to about 2015). In terms of the full investigation: In model experiments, roughly one uniquely barcoded TCR beta cDNA molecule per two T cells was captured by template switching. For two donors (one aged 18 to 30 and one aged 80 or older), the study analyzed two additional independent replicas of 1 million unique cDNA reads from the same blood draw. The donors were split into four age groups: young (average around 15 years), middle-aged (roughly 40), aged (more than 55) and long-lived (82). To avoid experimental bias, donors of different ages were randomly spread across the sequencing lanes. The study measured age-related changes in TCR beta repertoire diversity using deep sequencing normalized with unique cDNA molecular identifiers.

The donors were roughly 40 Caucasian individuals from Russia, aged roughly 6 to 100 years, who were systemically healthy. Each donor gave ten milliliters of peripheral blood, collected into EDTA-treated Vacutainer tubes. Ficoll-Paque density-gradient centrifugation was used to isolate PBMCs, with at least 6 million per sample. Trizol reagent was used to extract total RNA from PBMCs, with at least 5 micrograms per sample. For every donor, flow cytometry on a PBMC aliquot measured the percentage of naive CD45RAhigh/CD27high T cells. Overall study results and their limits: Estimates of total diversity based on one million sequenced T cells were regarded as lower bounds and as underestimates. The CMV infection status of donors was not known, potentially confounding age-related changes in expanded clonotypes. Observed TCR beta diversity per million T cells fell roughly linearly with age, and a significant reduction was already apparent by age about 38. Since profiling was done on bulk unsorted PBMCs, naive and antigen-experienced compartments could not be conclusively compared. There was a strong correlation between observed TCR beta diversity and the percentage of naive T cells measured by flow cytometry. Compared with the aged group, the long-lived group had more naive CD4+ T cells, fewer expanded clones and increased TCR diversity, suggesting age selection.

The TCR originated in a woman aged 55 to 70 in good health. The sample consisted of blood. The sequence is built from TRBV20-1 and TRBJ2-6; TRBD1 aligns with 9 central bases. The CDR3 protein is CSAGTGSSGANVLTF. The nucleotide sequence is given as TGCAGTGCTGGGACAGGGAGCTCTGGGGCCAACGTCCTGACTTTC.